This is a list of T cell receptor beta chains from one sample in a study of cytomegalovirus exposure and HLA in healthy donors. Assay: immunoSEQ multiplex PCR; the TCRdb copy retains only in-frame clones and omits some. Here the sample spans 100,000 to 150,000 clones, around three quarters being singletons. Sequenced material: PBMCs. Receptors were obtained from a woman aged 60-75 years in good health and CMV-seropositive. Each CDR3 is given with its conserved first and last residue. Fields, in order: J gene, clone size, D gene, V gene, CDR3 protein, CDR3 DNA. A D gene is named only where the DNA matches it firmly. Rows may omit the clone size; those that give it use once, few, many or a size class.

>TRBJ2-2|.|.|TRBV29-1
CSVGGTGELFF
TGCAGCGTTGGAGGGACCGGGGAGCTGTTTTTT
>TRBJ2-3|.|TRBD1|TRBV5-5
CASRLGQGVGTDTQYF
TGTGCCAGCAGACTTGGACAGGGGGTTGGCACAGATACGCAGTATTTT
>TRBJ2-5|.|TRBD1|TRBV5-4
CASSPKRQGGSQETQYF
TGTGCCAGCAGCCCAAAAAGACAGGGGGGTTCACAAGAGACCCAGTACTTC
>TRBJ2-7|.|TRBD2|TRBV27
CASTAGGGFYEQYF
TGTGCCAGCACGGCGGGGGGGGGTTTCTACGAGCAGTACTTC
>TRBJ2-1|.|.|TRBV5-1
CASSFGLDEQFF
TGCGCCAGCAGCTTCGGACTCGATGAGCAGTTCTTC
>TRBJ2-3|.|.|TRBV13
CASRGASQTDTQYF
TGTGCCAGCAGAGGGGCTAGTCAGACAGATACGCAGTATTTT
>TRBJ2-5|.|.|TRBV18
CASSRGALQETQYF
TGTGCCAGCTCACGCGGGGCCCTCCAAGAGACCCAGTACTTC
>TRBJ2-2|.|TRBD1|TRBV5-1
CASSLYNRGLTGELFF
TGCGCCAGCAGCTTGTATAACAGGGGTCTCACCGGGGAGCTGTTTTTT
>TRBJ1-2|.|.|TRBV7-9
CASSGYRGGEVGYTF
TGTGCCAGCAGCGGATATCGCGGGGGCGAGGTCGGCTACACCTTC
>TRBJ2-4|.|.|TRBV10-3
CAISDRIAKNIQYF
TGTGCCATCAGTGACAGGATAGCCAAAAACATTCAGTACTTC
>TRBJ1-2|once|.|TRBV27
CASAGQPNYGYTF
TGTGCCAGCGCAGGGCAGCCTAACTATGGCTACACCTTC
>TRBJ2-7|.|TRBD1|TRBV5-4
CASSPGTGMYEQYF
TGTGCCAGCAGTCCCGGGACAGGGATGTACGAGCAGTACTTC
>TRBJ2-3|few|TRBD2|TRBV6-1
CASSEVPAGGPTDTQYF
TGTGCCAGCAGTGAAGTCCCAGCGGGGGGGCCCACAGATACGCAGTATTTT
>TRBJ1-5|few|.|TRBV11-2
CASSSTGNQPQHF
TGTGCCAGCAGTTCCACGGGCAATCAGCCCCAGCATTTT
>TRBJ2-5|few|.|TRBV7-3
CASSIYGPGETQYF
TGTGCCAGCAGCATCTACGGTCCAGGAGAGACCCAGTACTTC
>TRBJ2-6|few|.|TRBV5-4
CASSRQGGGGANVLTF
TGTGCCAGCAGCCGACAAGGGGGTGGTGGGGCCAACGTCCTGACTTTC
>TRBJ2-4|.|.|TRBV6-5
CASSYSNRGGNIQYF
TGTGCCAGCAGTTACTCAAACAGGGGGGGGAACATTCAGTACTTC
>TRBJ1-2|.|.|TRBV6-5
CASSRTPNYGYTF
TGTGCCAGCAGTCGAACACCTAACTATGGCTACACCTTC
>TRBJ1-1|.|.|TRBV6-6
CASSLGGGYTEAFF
TGTGCCAGCAGCCTCGGGGGAGGGTACACTGAAGCTTTCTTT
>TRBJ1-3|.|.|TRBV6-5
CASSAGTDTIYF
TGTGCCAGCTCCGCGGGGACTGACACCATATATTTT
>TRBJ2-1|.|.|TRBV5-1
CASSLGDWYDEQFF
TGCGCCAGCAGCTTGGGCGACTGGTACGATGAGCAGTTCTTC
>TRBJ1-1|.|TRBD1|TRBV7-2
CASSPWDRQERYPEAFF
TGTGCCAGCAGCCCTTGGGACAGGCAGGAACGGTATCCTGAAGCTTTCTTT
>TRBJ2-1|once|TRBD1|TRBV2
CASRMDRVAYNEQFF
TGTGCCAGCAGAATGGACAGGGTCGCCTACAATGAGCAGTTCTTC
>TRBJ2-5|.|.|TRBV18
CASSSTYQETQYF
TGTGCCAGCTCATCTACGTACCAAGAGACCCAGTACTTC
>TRBJ1-4|.|.|TRBV2
CASVYRSNEKLFF
TGTGCCAGCGTTTACAGATCTAATGAAAAACTGTTTTTT
>TRBJ1-6|.|.|TRBV14
CASSQDLHSPLHF
TGTGCCAGCAGCCAAGATCTACATTCACCCCTCCACTTT
>TRBJ2-2|.|TRBD2|TRBV4-1
CASSQPWTSGDNAGELFF
TGCGCCAGCAGCCAACCCTGGACTAGCGGAGACAACGCCGGGGAGCTGTTTTTT
>TRBJ1-2|.|.|TRBV14
CASSQPTGSDPNYGYTF
TGTGCCAGCAGCCAGCCCACAGGGTCCGATCCTAACTATGGCTACACCTTC
>TRBJ1-4|.|TRBD1|TRBV6-5
CASSLDRGSDEKLFF
TGTGCCAGCAGTTTAGACAGGGGTTCAGATGAAAAACTGTTTTTT
>TRBJ2-1|.|.|TRBV5-1
CASSLGMSPNEQFF
TGCGCCAGCAGCTTGGGTATGTCCCCCAATGAGCAGTTCTTC
>TRBJ2-5|.|.|TRBV5-1
CASSLGGPGETQYF
TGCGCCAGCAGCTTGGGGGGGCCAGGAGAGACCCAGTACTTC
>TRBJ1-2|.|.|TRBV7-2
CASSLGGVSGGYTF
TGTGCCAGCAGCTTAGGGGGGGTTTCGGGTGGCTACACCTTC
>TRBJ2-3|.|.|TRBV7-3
CASSFRSDTQYF
TGTGCCAGCAGCTTTCGTTCAGATACGCAGTATTTT
>TRBJ2-3|few|TRBD2|TRBV9
CASSVDSGGSTDTQYF
TGTGCCAGCAGCGTTGATAGCGGGGGGAGCACAGATACGCAGTATTTT
>TRBJ2-1|.|TRBD2|TRBV5-1
CASRTLAGNEQFF
TGCGCCAGCAGGACCCTAGCGGGGAATGAGCAGTTCTTC
>TRBJ2-7|.|.|TRBV7-9
CSSSPESYEQYF
TGTTCCAGCAGCCCAGAAAGCTACGAGCAGTACTTC
>TRBJ1-1|.|.|TRBV10-3
CAITRTREMNTEAFF
TGTGCCATCACGAGAACGAGAGAGATGAACACTGAAGCTTTCTTT
>TRBJ1-5|few|TRBD1|TRBV5-4
CASSQTGQGDQPQHF
TGCGCCAGCAGCCAAACTGGACAGGGCGATCAGCCCCAGCATTTT
>TRBJ1-1|.|.|TRBV18
CASFPGGNTEAFF
TGTGCCAGCTTCCCGGGGGGTAACACTGAAGCTTTCTTT
>TRBJ2-7|once|.|TRBV19
CASRQVGSSYEQYF
TGTGCCAGTAGGCAGGTCGGTAGCTCCTACGAGCAGTACTTC
>TRBJ1-1|.|.|TRBV7-9
CASSPGQGMNTEAFF
TGTGCCAGCAGCCCGGGGCAGGGGATGAACACTGAAGCTTTCTTT
>TRBJ2-4|.|.|TRBV5-6
CASSLGTIPTNIQYF
TGTGCCAGCAGCTTGGGGACAATTCCGACAAACATTCAGTACTTC
>TRBJ1-1|.|.|TRBV12-5
CASGLVVDRLATEAFF
TGTGCTAGTGGTTTGGTGGTTGACCGGCTAGCCACTGAAGCTTTCTTT